The following is a T cell receptor (beta chain) sequence with its context. Trimming took 8 bases from V and 5 from J; bases not matched to a gene: 10. Per germline, CDR1 SGHTA and CDR2 FQGNSA. There are 16 residues in the CDR3. The record originates from a study of blood T cell repertoires in COVID-19. Study-level information: Material from acute and convalescent COVID-19 was sourced from the United States, Italy and Spain. PBMCs, B-cell-depleted T cells, or T cells provided the cDNA or gDNA that made up the material.

Authors' analysis steps: The authors estimated nucleated cell counts from reference gene primer amplification. Clones were read by immunoSEQ multiplex PCR, and TCRdb kept only the in-frame ones, dropping some. V and J calls and clone size follow that table, whereas D and trimming were derived from the DNA. The data show roughly 100,000 clones, around 84% seen once. The origin of this receptor is a human donor in a cohort sampled during active COVID-19. V and J are TRBV7-2 and TRBJ2-1, with TRBD2 matching over 12 bases. Input material: peripheral blood. In DNA form, the CDR3 reads TGTGCCAGCGGCACTAGCGGGGGGCCAAGCAACAATGAGCAGTTCTTC. Translated: CASGTSGGPSNNEQFF.